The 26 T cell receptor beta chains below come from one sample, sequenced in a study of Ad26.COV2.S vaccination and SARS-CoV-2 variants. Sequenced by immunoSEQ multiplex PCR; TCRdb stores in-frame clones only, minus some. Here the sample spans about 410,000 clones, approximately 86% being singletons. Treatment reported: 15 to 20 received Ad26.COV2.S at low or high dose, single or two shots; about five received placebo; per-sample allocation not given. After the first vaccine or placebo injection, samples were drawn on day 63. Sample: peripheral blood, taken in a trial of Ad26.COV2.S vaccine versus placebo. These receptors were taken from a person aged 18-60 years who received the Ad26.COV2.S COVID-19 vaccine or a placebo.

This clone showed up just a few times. CDR3 bases: TGTGCCAGCAGCCGAATCGACAGGGGGCCTGGAAACACCATATATTTT. Translating it yields CASSRIDRGPGNTIYF. The chain carries TRBV3-1 (or the pseudogene TRBV3-2) and TRBJ1-3; 10 nucleotides line up with TRBD1. The CDR3 is 16 amino acids. V dropped 4 bases and J dropped 2; count of bases not matched to a gene: 5. The germline V gene encodes CDR1 LGHDT and CDR2 YNNKEL (reference sequence).

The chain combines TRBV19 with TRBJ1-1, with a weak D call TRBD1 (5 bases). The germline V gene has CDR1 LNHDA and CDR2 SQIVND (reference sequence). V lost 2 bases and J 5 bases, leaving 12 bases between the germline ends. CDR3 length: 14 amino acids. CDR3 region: CASSISGGWTEAFF. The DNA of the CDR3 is TGTGCCAGTAGTATATCGGGGGGTTGGACTGAAGCTTTCTTT.

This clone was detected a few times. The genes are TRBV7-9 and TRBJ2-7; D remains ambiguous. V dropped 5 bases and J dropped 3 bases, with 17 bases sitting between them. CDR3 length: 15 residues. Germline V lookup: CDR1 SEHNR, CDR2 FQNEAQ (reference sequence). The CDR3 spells CASSQWSSGLYEQYF. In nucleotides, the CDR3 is TGTGCCAGCAGCCAGTGGTCAAGTGGGCTCTACGAGCAGTACTTC.

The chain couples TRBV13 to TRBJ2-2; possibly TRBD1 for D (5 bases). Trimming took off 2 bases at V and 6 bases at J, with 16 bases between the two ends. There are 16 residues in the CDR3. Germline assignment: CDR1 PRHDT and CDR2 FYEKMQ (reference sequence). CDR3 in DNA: TGTGCCAGCAGCTTAAACAGGCAGGGCATATCCGGGGAGCTGTTTTTT. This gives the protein CASSLNRQGISGELFF.

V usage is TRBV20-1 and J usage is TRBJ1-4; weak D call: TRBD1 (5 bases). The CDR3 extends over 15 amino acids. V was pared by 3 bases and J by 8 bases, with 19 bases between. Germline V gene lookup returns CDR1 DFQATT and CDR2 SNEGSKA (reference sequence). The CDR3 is CSASHIRGSPEKLFF. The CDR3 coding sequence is TGCAGTGCTAGTCACATCCGGGGCTCTCCAGAAAAACTGTTTTTT.

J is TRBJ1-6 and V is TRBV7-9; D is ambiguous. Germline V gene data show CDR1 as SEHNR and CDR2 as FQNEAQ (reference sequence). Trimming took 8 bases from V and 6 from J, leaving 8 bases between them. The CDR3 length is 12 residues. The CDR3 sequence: CASGSVNSPLHF. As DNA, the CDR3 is TGTGCCAGCGGCTCTGTTAATTCACCCCTCCACTTT.

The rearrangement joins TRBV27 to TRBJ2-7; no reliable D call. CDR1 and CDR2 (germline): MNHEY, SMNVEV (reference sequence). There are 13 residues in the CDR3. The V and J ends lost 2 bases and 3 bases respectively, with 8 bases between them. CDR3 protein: CASSLGSFYEQYF. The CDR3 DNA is TGTGCCAGCAGTTTAGGGTCCTTCTACGAGCAGTACTTC.

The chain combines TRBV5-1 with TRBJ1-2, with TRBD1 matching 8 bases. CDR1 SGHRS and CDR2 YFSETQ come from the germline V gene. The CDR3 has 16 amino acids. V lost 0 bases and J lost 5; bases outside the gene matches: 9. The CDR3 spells CASSLEGTGGPYGYTF. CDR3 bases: TGCGCCAGCAGCTTGGAGGGCACAGGGGGGCCATATGGCTACACCTTC.

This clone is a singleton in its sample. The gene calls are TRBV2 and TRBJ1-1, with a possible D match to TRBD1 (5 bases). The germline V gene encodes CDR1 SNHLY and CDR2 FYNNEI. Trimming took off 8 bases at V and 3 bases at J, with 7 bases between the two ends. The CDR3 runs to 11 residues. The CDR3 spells CASGGYTEAFF. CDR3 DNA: TGTGCCAGCGGGGGGTACACTGAAGCTTTCTTT.

The CDR3 reads CATSAAQGAMEETQYF. DNA for the CDR3: TGTGCCACCAGTGCCGCGCAGGGGGCGATGGAAGAGACCCAGTACTTC. This chain connects TRBV24-1 to TRBJ2-5; 8 bases are shared with TRBD1. CDR1 and CDR2 from the germline V gene are KGHDR and SFDVKD. V lost 5 bases to trimming and J lost 3 bases; unmatched junction nucleotides: 10. The CDR3 spans 16 residues.

Written as DNA, the CDR3 is TGTGCCAGCAGTGACGTCTTATCCTATGGCTACACCTTC. Protein sequence: CASSDVLSYGYTF. The chain uses TRBV6-1 and TRBJ1-2; D unclear. This CDR3 region has 13 residues. CDR1 and CDR2 from the germline V gene are MNHNS and SASEGT. V shed 3 bases and J shed 4 bases, with 9 bases lying between them.

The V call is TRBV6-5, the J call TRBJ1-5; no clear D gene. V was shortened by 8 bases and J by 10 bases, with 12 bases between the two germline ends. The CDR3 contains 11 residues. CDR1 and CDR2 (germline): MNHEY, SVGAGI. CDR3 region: CASGWASPQHF. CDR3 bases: TGTGCCAGCGGGTGGGCCAGCCCCCAGCATTTT.

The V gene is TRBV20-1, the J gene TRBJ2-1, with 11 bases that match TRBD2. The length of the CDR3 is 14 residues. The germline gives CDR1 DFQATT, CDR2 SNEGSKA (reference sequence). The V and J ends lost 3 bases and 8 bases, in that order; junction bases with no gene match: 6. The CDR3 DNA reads TGCAGTGCTAGTGTAGCGGGGGGGCCGGATGAGCAGTTCTTC. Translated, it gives CSASVAGGPDEQFF.

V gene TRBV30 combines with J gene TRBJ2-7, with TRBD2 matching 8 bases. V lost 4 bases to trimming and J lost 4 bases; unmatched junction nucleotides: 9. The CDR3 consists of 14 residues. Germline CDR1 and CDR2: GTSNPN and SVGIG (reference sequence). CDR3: CAWNRGGGSYEQYF. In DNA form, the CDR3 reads TGTGCCTGGAATCGGGGCGGGGGGTCTTACGAGCAGTACTTC.

The CDR3 protein is CASSLGGTSGNSQETQYF. The DNA of the CDR3 is TGTGCCAGCAGCTTGGGTGGGACTAGCGGAAACTCCCAAGAGACCCAGTACTTC. This chain links TRBV5-4 with TRBJ2-5; the match to TRBD2 covers 11 bases. V lost 0 bases and J lost 1; bases outside the gene matches: 8. CDR1 is SGHNT, CDR2 YYREEE, per germline (reference sequence). The CDR3 contains 18 residues.

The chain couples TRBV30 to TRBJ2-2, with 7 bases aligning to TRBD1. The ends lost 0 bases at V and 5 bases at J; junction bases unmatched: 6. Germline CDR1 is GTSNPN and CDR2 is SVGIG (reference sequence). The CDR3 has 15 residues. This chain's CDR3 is CAWSVGPGGTGELFF. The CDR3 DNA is TGTGCCTGGAGTGTAGGTCCAGGGGGTACCGGGGAGCTGTTTTTT.

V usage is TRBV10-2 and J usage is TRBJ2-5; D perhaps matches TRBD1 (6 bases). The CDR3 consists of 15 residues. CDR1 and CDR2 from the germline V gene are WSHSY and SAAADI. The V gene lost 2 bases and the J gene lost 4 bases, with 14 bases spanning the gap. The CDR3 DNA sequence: TGCGCCAGCAGTGAGCCCACAGGGTTACGAGAGACCCAGTACTTC. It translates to CASSEPTGLRETQYF.

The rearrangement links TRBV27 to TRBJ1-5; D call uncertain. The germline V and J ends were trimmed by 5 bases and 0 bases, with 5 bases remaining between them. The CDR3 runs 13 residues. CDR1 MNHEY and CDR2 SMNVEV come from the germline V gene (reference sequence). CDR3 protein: CASSVFSNQPQHF. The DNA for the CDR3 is TGTGCCAGCAGTGTATTTAGCAATCAGCCCCAGCATTTT.

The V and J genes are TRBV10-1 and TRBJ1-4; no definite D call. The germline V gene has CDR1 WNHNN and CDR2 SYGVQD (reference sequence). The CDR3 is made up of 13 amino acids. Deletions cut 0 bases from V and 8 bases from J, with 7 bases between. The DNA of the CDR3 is TGCGCCAGCAGTGAGTCGGACGGGGAAAAACTGTTTTTT. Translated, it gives CASSESDGEKLFF.

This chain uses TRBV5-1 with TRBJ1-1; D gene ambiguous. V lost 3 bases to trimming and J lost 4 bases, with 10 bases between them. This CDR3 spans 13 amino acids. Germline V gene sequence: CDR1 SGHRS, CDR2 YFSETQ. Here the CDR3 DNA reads TGCGCCAGCAGCTCCGGGGTGGGCACTGAAGCTTTCTTT. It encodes CASSSGVGTEAFF.

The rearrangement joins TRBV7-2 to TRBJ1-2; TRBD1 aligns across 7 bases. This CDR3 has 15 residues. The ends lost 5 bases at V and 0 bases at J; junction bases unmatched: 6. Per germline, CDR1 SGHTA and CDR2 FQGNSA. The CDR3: CASSVGGAANYGYTF. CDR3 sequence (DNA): TGTGCCAGCAGCGTAGGGGGCGCCGCTAACTATGGCTACACCTTC.

The CDR3 loop is CASSLAAGQETQYF. CDR3 nucleotides: TGCGCCAGCAGCTTGGCCGCGGGGCAAGAGACCCAGTACTTC. The chain couples TRBV5-1 to TRBJ2-5; D perhaps matches TRBD2 (6 bases). With 0 bases removed from V and 2 bases from J, the gap between germline ends came to 8 bases. This CDR3 is 14 amino acids long. The germline V gene has CDR1 SGHRS and CDR2 YFSETQ.

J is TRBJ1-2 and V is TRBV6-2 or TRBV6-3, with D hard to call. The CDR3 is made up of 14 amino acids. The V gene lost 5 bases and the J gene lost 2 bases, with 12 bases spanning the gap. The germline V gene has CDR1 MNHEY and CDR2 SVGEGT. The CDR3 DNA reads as TGTGCCAGCAGTACCACGATACAAAACTATGGCTACACCTTC. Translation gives CASSTTIQNYGYTF.

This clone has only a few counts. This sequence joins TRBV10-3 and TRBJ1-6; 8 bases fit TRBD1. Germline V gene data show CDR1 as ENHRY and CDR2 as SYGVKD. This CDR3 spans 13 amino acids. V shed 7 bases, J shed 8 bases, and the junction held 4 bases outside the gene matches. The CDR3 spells CAITGQGDSPLHF. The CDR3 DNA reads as TGTGCCATCACCGGACAGGGCGATTCACCCCTCCACTTT.

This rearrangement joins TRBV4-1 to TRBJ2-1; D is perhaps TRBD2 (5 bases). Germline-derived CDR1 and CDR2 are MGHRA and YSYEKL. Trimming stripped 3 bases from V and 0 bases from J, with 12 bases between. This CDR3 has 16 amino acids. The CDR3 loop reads CASSHFAGSSYNEQFF. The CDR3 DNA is TGCGCCAGCAGCCACTTTGCGGGTAGCTCCTACAATGAGCAGTTCTTC.

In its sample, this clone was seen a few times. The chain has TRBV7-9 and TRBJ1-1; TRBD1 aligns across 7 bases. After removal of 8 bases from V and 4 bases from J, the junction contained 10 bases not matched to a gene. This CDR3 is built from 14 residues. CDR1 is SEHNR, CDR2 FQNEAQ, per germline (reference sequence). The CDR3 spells CASVTWQGGTEAFF. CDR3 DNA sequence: TGTGCCAGCGTTACTTGGCAGGGGGGCACTGAAGCTTTCTTT.